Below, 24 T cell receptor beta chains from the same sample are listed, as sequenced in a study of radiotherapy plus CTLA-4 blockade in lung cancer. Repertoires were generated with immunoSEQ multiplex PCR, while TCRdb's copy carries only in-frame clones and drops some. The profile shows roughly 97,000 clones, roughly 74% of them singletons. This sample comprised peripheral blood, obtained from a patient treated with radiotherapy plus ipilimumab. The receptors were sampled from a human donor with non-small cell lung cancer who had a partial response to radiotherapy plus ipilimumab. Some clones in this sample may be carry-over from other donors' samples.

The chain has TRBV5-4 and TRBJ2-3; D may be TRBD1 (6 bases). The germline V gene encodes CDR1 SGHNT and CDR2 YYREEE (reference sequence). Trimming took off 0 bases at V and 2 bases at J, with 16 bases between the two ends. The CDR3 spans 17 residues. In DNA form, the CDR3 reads TGTGCCAGCAGCTTGGGGGGGCGAACCGGCCCCACAGATACGCAGTATTTT. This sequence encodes CASSLGGRTGPTDTQYF. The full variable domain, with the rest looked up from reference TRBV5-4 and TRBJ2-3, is ETGVTQSPTHLIKTRGQQVTLRCSSQSGHNTVSWYQQALGQGPQFIFQYYREEENGRGNFPPRFSGLQFPNYSSELNVNALELDDSALYLCASSLGGRTGPTDTQYFGPGTRLTVL.

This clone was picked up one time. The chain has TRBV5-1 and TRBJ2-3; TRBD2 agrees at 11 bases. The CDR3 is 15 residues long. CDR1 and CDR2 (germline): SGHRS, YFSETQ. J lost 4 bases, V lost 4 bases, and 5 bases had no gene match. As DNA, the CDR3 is TGCGCCAGCAGCAAACTAGCGGGAGCAGCAGATACGCAGTATTTT. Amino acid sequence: CASSKLAGAADTQYF.

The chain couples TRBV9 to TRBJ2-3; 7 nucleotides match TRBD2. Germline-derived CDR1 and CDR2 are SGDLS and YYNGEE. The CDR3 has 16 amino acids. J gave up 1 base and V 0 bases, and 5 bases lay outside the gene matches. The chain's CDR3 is CASSVEASGRTDTQYF. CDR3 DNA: TGTGCCAGCAGCGTAGAAGCTAGCGGACGCACAGATACGCAGTATTTT.

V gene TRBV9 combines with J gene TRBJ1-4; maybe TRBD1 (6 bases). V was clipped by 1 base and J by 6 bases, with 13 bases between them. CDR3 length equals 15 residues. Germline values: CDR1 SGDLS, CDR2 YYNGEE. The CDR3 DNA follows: TGTGCCAGCAGCGTATCCCGGGGGGCTGATGAAAAACTGTTTTTT. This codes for CASSVSRGADEKLFF.

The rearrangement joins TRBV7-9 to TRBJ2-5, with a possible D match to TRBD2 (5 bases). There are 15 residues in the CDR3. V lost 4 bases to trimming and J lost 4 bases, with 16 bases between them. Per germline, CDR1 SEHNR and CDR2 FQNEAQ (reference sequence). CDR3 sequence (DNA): TGTGCCAGCAGCTCCGTCGGGGTCACCGGAGAGACCCAGTACTTC. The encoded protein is CASSSVGVTGETQYF.

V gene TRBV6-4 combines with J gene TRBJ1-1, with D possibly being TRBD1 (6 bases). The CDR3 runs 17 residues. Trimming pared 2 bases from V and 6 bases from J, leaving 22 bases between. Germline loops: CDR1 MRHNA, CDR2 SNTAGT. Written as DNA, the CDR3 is TGTGCCAGCAGTGACACAGGGACAAATAAGGAGGTCGCTGAAGCTTTCTTT. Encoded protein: CASSDTGTNKEVAEAFF.

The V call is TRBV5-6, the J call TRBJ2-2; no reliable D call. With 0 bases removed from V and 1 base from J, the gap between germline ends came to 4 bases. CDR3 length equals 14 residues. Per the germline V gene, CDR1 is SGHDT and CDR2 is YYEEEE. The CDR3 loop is CASSLGRNTGELFF. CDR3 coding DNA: TGTGCCAGCAGCTTGGGGAGGAACACCGGGGAGCTGTTTTTT.

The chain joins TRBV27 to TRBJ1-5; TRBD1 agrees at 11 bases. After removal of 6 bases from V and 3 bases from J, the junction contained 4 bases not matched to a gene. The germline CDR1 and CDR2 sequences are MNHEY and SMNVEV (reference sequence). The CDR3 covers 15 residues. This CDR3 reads CASSVDRGLNQPQHF. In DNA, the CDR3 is TGTGCCAGCAGCGTGGACAGGGGGCTCAATCAGCCCCAGCATTTT.

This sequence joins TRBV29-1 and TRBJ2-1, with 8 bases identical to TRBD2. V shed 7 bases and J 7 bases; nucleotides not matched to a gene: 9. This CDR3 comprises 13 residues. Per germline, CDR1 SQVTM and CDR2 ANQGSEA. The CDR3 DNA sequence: TGCAGCGCGGTGGGGACTAGGCGGAATGAGCAGTTCTTC. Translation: CSAVGTRRNEQFF.

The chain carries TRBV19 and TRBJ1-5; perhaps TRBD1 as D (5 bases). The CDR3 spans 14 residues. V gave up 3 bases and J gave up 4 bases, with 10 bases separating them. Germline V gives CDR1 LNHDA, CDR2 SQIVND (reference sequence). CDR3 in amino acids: CASSISTENQPQHF. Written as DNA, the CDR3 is TGTGCCAGTAGTATCTCGACAGAGAATCAGCCCCAGCATTTT.

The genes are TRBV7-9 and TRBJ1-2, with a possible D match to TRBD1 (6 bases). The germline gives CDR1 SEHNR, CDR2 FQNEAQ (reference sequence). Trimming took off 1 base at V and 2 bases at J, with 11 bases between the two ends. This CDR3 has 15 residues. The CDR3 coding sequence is TGTGCCAGCAGCTTAGATGACAGGCTCAACTATGGCTACACCTTC. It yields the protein CASSLDDRLNYGYTF.

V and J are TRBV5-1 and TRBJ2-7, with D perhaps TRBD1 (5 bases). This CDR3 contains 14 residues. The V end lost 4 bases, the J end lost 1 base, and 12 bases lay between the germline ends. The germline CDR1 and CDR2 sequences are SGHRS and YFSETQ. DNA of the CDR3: TGCGCCAGCAGCCAGAATCCAGGGTCCTACGAGCAGTACTTC. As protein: CASSQNPGSYEQYF.

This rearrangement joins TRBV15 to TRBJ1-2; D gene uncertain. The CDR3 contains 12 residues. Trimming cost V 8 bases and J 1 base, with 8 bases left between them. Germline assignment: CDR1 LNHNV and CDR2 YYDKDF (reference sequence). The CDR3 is CATAEINYGYTF. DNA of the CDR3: TGTGCCACCGCGGAGATTAACTATGGCTACACCTTC. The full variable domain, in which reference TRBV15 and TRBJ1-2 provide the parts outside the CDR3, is DAMVIQNPRYQVTQFGKPVTLSCSQTLNHNVMYWYQQKSSQAPKLLFHYYDKDFNNEADTPDNFQSRRPNTSFCFLDIRSPGLGDTAMYLCATAEINYGYTFGSGTRLTVV.

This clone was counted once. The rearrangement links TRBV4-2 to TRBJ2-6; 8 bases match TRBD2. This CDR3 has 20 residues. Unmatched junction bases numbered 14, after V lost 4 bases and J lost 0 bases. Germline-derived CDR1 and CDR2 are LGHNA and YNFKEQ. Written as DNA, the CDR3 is TGTGCCAGCAGCCCTCTATCGAGTCAGCGGGGGAACTCTGGGGCCAACGTCCTGACTTTC. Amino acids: CASSPLSSQRGNSGANVLTF.

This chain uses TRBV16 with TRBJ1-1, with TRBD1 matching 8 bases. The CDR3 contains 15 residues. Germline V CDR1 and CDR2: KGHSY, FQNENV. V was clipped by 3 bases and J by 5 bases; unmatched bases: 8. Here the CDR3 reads CASSHYDRGVTEAFF. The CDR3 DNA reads TGTGCCAGCAGCCACTACGACAGGGGAGTTACTGAAGCTTTCTTT.

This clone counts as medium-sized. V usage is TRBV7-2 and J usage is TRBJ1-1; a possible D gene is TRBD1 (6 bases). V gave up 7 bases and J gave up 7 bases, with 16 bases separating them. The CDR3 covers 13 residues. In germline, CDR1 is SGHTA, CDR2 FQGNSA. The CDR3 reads CASTYGGPREAFF. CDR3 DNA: TGTGCCAGCACCTACGGGGGGCCCCGTGAAGCTTTCTTT. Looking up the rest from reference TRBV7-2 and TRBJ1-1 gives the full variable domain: GAGVSQSPSNKVTEKGKDVELRCDPISGHTALYWYRQSLGQGLEFLIYFQGNSAPDKSGLPSDRFSAERTGGSVSTLTIQRTQQEDSAVYLCASTYGGPREAFFGQGTRLTVV.

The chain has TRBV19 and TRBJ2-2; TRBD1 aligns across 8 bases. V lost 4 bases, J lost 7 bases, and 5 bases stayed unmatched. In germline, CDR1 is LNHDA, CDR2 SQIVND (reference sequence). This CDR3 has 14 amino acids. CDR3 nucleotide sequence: TGTGCCAGTAGTACACAGGGGGGTCACGGGGAGCTGTTTTTT. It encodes CASSTQGGHGELFF. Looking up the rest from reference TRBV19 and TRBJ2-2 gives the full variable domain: DGGITQSPKYLFRKEGQNVTLSCEQNLNHDAMYWYRQDPGQGLRLIYYSQIVNDFQKGDIAEGYSVSREKKESFPLTVTSAQKNPTAFYLCASSTQGGHGELFFGEGSRLTVL.

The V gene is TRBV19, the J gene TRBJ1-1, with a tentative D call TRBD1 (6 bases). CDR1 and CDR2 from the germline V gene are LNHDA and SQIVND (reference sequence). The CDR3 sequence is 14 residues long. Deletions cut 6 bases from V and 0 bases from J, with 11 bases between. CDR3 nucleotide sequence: TGTGCCAGTAGCGGACAGTCTATGAACACTGAAGCTTTCTTT. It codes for CASSGQSMNTEAFF. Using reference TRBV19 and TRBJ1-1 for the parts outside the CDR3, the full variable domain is DGGITQSPKYLFRKEGQNVTLSCEQNLNHDAMYWYRQDPGQGLRLIYYSQIVNDFQKGDIAEGYSVSREKKESFPLTVTSAQKNPTAFYLCASSGQSMNTEAFFGQGTRLTVV.

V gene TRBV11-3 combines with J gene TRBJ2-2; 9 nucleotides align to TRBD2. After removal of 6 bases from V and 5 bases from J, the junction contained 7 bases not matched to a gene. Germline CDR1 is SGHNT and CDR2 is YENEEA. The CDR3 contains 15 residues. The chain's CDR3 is CASSVSGSNTGELFF. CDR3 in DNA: TGTGCCAGCAGTGTTAGCGGGAGTAATACCGGGGAGCTGTTTTTT. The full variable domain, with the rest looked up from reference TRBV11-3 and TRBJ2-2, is EAGVVQSPRYKIIEKKQPVAFWCNPISGHNTLYWYLQNLGQGPELLIRYENEEAVDDSQLPKDRFSAERLKGVDSTLKIQPAELGDSAVYLCASSVSGSNTGELFFGEGSRLTVL.

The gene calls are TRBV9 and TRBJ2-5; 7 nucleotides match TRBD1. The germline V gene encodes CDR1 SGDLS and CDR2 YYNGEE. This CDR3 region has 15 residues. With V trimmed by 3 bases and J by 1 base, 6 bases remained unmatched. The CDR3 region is CASSDPRDSQETQYF. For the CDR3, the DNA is TGTGCCAGCAGCGACCCCCGGGACAGCCAAGAGACCCAGTACTTC. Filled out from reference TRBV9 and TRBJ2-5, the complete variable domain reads DSGVTQTPKHLITATGQRVTLRCSPRSGDLSVYWYQQSLDQGLQFLIQYYNGEERAKGNILERFSAQQFPDLHSELNLSSLELGDSALYFCASSDPRDSQETQYFGPGTRLLVL.

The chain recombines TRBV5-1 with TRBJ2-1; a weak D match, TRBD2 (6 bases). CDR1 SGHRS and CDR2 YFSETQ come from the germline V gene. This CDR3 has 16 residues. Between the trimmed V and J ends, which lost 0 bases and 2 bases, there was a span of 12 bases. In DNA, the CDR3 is TGCGCCAGCAGCTTGGCGGCGGGGATCACCTACAATGAGCAGTTCTTC. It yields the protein CASSLAAGITYNEQFF.

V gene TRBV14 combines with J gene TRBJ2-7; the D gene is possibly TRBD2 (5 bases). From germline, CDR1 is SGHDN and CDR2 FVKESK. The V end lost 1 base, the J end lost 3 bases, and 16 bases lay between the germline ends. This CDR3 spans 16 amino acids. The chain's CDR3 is CASSQVSTGTFYEQYF. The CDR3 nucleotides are TGTGCCAGCAGCCAAGTTTCCACGGGAACGTTCTACGAGCAGTACTTC.

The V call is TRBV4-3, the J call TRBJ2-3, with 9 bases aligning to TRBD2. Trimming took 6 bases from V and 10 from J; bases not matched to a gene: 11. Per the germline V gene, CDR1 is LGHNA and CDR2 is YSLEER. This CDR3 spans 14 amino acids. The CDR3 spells CASSRLAETPPQYF. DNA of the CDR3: TGCGCCAGCAGTCGACTAGCGGAGACCCCACCGCAGTATTTT.

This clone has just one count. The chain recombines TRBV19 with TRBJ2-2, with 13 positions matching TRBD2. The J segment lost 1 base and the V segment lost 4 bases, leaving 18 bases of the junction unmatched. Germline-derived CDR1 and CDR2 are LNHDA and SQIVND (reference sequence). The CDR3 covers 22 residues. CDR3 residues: CASSTQHMTSGGPVGNTGELFF. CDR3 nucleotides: TGTGCCAGTAGTACCCAGCATATGACTAGCGGGGGGCCTGTTGGGAACACCGGGGAGCTGTTTTTT.